A single sample is the source of the 4 T cell receptor beta chains below, sequenced in a study of control samples from healthy donors and cancer patients (dated by TCRdb to 2018 to 2021). The receptor library was made with the immunoSEQ multiplex PCR assay. TCRdb provides this immuneACCESS table in a form limited to in-frame rearrangements. Some clones are lacking; in checked studies, under half of them reflect an unresolved V gene, and why the rest are absent is not known. This sample lists around 68,000 clones; 75% to 85% were detected once. The ten largest clonotypes hold 15% to 17% of the sample. Sequenced material: blood. Every receptor here comes from a man between 60 and 75 years old in good health.

The chain recombines TRBV9 with TRBJ2-1; TRBD2 matches at 10 bases. This CDR3 has 16 amino acids. The V and J ends lost 0 bases and 9 bases, in that order; junction bases with no gene match: 9. Germline lookup yields CDR1 SGDLS and CDR2 YYNGEE. The CDR3 region has the DNA TGTGCCAGCAGCGTAGTGAGTACTAGCGGGAAGGGTGAGCAGTTCTTC. Translated: CASSVVSTSGKGEQFF. Full variable domain (remainder filled in from reference TRBV9 and TRBJ2-1): DSGVTQTPKHLITATGQRVTLRCSPRSGDLSVYWYQQSLDQGLQFLIQYYNGEERAKGNILERFSAQQFPDLHSELNLSSLELGDSALYFCASSVVSTSGKGEQFFGPGTRLTVL.

This clone was counted between two and nine times. This chain connects TRBV4-2 to TRBJ2-7; TRBD2 aligns across 7 bases. The germline V gene encodes CDR1 LGHNA and CDR2 YNFKEQ. Germline trimming cut 4 bases from V and 3 bases from J; bases unmatched to any gene: 24. The CDR3 is 20 amino acids. Here the CDR3 DNA reads TGTGCCAGCAGCCCCCGCGGGGAGGGCGCGGGGAGGTTAACGGGCTACGAGCAGTACTTC. This sequence encodes CASSPRGEGAGRLTGYEQYF.

The J gene is TRBJ2-5, the V gene TRBV14; 8 nucleotides line up with TRBD2. Germline V gives CDR1 SGHDN, CDR2 FVKESK. V gave up 2 bases and J gave up 5 bases; unmatched junction bases: 7. This CDR3 is built from 15 residues. CDR3: CASSQRGGRVETQYF. The DNA of the CDR3 is TGTGCCAGCAGCCAACGGGGGGGCCGTGTGGAGACCCAGTACTTC.

This chain connects TRBV4-3 to TRBJ2-3; 8 positions agree with TRBD2. The CDR3 spans 14 residues. Per germline, CDR1 LGHNA and CDR2 YSLEER. Trimming took 8 bases from V and 0 from J; bases not matched to a gene: 4. The CDR3 here is CASGTRASTDTQYF. In nucleotides, the CDR3 is TGCGCCAGCGGGACTAGGGCTAGCACAGATACGCAGTATTTT.